This passage covers 15 T cell receptor beta chains from one sample sequenced in a study of T cell responses to AZD1222 COVID-19 vaccine. This table comes from immunoSEQ multiplex PCR, and its TCRdb copy is limited to in-frame clones, with some not included. The sample shows roughly 150,000 clones, 89% of them seen only once. The specimen comprised peripheral blood, sampled on day 0 of AZD1222 vaccination. All receptors derive from an adult in good health.

This clone was recorded only once. The CDR3 DNA follows: TGTGCCAGCAGCTCCAAGACAGGGAGTCCCTACGAGCAGTACTTC. Its translation is CASSSKTGSPYEQYF. This chain joins TRBV7-2 and TRBJ2-7, with 7 nucleotides matching TRBD1. In germline, CDR1 is SGHTA, CDR2 FQGNSA. V shed 4 bases and J 2 bases; nucleotides not matched to a gene: 8. The length of the CDR3 is 15 residues.

The CDR3 bases are TGTGCCAGCAGTCTTCAGGGACTAGCGGGAACAGATACGCAGTATTTT. Protein product: CASSLQGLAGTDTQYF. The genes are TRBV2 and TRBJ2-3, with 13 bases that match TRBD2. The junction had 5 bases not matched to a gene; V was cut back by 5 bases and J by 3 bases. The CDR3 is 16 amino acids. Germline CDR1 SNHLY, CDR2 FYNNEI.

The gene calls are TRBV19 and TRBJ1-2; tentatively, D is TRBD1 (6 bases). The CDR3 is made up of 14 amino acids. In germline, CDR1 is LNHDA, CDR2 SQIVND (reference sequence). V lost 4 bases and J lost 8, with 17 bases in between. CDR3 region: CASSKRGTPRGYTF. The CDR3 DNA sequence: TGTGCCAGTAGTAAGAGGGGGACTCCTAGGGGCTACACCTTC.

This clone was seen only a few times. The chain carries TRBV5-5 and TRBJ1-1; D remains ambiguous. V was pared by 4 bases and J by 1 base, with 2 bases between. There are 11 residues in the CDR3. The germline V gene encodes CDR1 SGHKS and CDR2 YYEKEE (reference sequence). In DNA, the CDR3 is TGTGCCAGCAGCAGGAACACTGAAGCTTTCTTT. Translated, it gives CASSRNTEAFF.

This clone was seen a few times. The chain combines TRBV4-3 with TRBJ2-7, with 7 bases matching TRBD1. V gave up 3 bases and J gave up 0 bases; unmatched junction bases: 8. Germline CDR1 and CDR2: LGHNA and YSLEER. The CDR3 is 16 amino acids. CDR3 region: CASSQALRDSSYEQYF. CDR3 in DNA: TGCGCCAGCAGCCAGGCTCTCCGGGACAGCTCCTACGAGCAGTACTTC.

The chain employs TRBV28 and TRBJ2-7; D uncertain. The CDR3 sequence is 13 residues long. V was cut by 3 bases and J by 0 bases, with 6 bases left in between. The V gene's germline CDR1 is MDHEN and CDR2 SYDVKM. The CDR3 nucleotides read TGTGCCAGCAGTTTGGCAGTCTCCTACGAGCAGTACTTC. This translates into CASSLAVSYEQYF.

This chain uses TRBV5-4 with TRBJ2-5; tentatively, D is TRBD1 or TRBD2 (6 bases each). Germline V gene data show CDR1 as SGHNT and CDR2 as YYREEE (reference sequence). The CDR3 totals 14 residues. V gave up 4 bases and J gave up 6 bases, with 16 bases separating them. CDR3 loop: CASSPDGGQKTQYF. The DNA of the CDR3 is TGTGCCAGCAGCCCGGATGGGGGGCAGAAGACCCAGTACTTC.

The chain combines TRBV30 with TRBJ2-1; tentatively, D is TRBD2 (6 bases). Trimming left V 2 bases short and J 8 bases short, with 16 bases between. Germline V gives CDR1 GTSNPN, CDR2 SVGIG (reference sequence). The CDR3 sequence is 14 residues long. CDR3 bases: TGTGCCTGGAGTTTGCGGGACCTGACCGATGAGCAGTTCTTC. It encodes CAWSLRDLTDEQFF.

This clone was seen a single time. J is TRBJ1-4 and V is TRBV5-1, with a tentative D call TRBD1 (5 bases). Trimming removed 2 bases from V and 8 bases from J, with 16 bases in between. There are 15 residues in the CDR3. The germline V gene encodes CDR1 SGHRS and CDR2 YFSETQ. The CDR3 DNA is TGCGCCAGCAGCTTTGGTGGCAGGGAGGACGAAAAACTGTTTTTT. Residues: CASSFGGREDEKLFF.

This chain uses TRBV20-1 with TRBJ1-4; D is unclear. Deletions cut 3 bases from V and 4 bases from J, with 9 bases between. There are 13 residues in the CDR3. The germline V gene encodes CDR1 DFQATT and CDR2 SNEGSKA (reference sequence). In DNA, the CDR3 is TGCAGTGCTAGTTTCGGGGATAATGAAAAACTGTTTTTT. Residues: CSASFGDNEKLFF.

This clone appeared a single time. V gene TRBV7-9 combines with J gene TRBJ2-3, with 13 positions matching TRBD2. V lost 5 bases and J lost 6; bases outside the gene matches: 8. CDR1 and CDR2 (germline): SEHNR, FQNEAQ (reference sequence). The CDR3 consists of 16 residues. The CDR3 coding sequence is TGTGCCAGCAGCACAAGGACTAGCGGGAGAATCGATACGCAGTATTTT. As protein: CASSTRTSGRIDTQYF.

The chain uses TRBV7-6 and TRBJ1-4; possibly TRBD1 for D (6 bases). The CDR3 runs to 16 residues. Germline lookup yields CDR1 SGHVS and CDR2 FNYEAQ. V lost 2 bases and J 7 bases, leaving 17 bases between the germline ends. The CDR3 here is CASSLNGGSLSEKLFF. The CDR3, as DNA: TGTGCCAGCAGCTTAAACGGGGGCTCTTTAAGTGAAAAACTGTTTTTT.

For this clone: The sample has other DNA sequences that encode this CDR3 too. V gene TRBV11-2 combines with J gene TRBJ2-7; 7 positions agree with TRBD2. Germline-derived CDR1 and CDR2 are SGHAT and FQNNGV. With V trimmed by 5 bases and J by 4 bases, 5 bases remained unmatched. CDR3 length: 13 amino acids. CDR3 nucleotide sequence: TGTGCCAGCAGCCGGGACTACCGGTACGAGCAGTACTTC. Translating it yields CASSRDYRYEQYF. Complete variable domain (other parts from reference TRBV11-2 and TRBJ2-7): EAGVAQSPRYKIIEKRQSVAFWCNPISGHATLYWYQQILGQGPKLLIQFQNNGVVDDSQLPKDRFSAERLKGVDSTLKIQPAKLEDSAVYLCASSRDYRYEQYFGPGTRLTVT.

The chain couples TRBV7-3 to TRBJ2-5, with D tentatively TRBD2 (6 bases). CDR1 SGHTA and CDR2 FQGTGA come from the germline V gene. The CDR3 sequence is 15 residues long. Between the trimmed V and J ends, which lost 1 base and 4 bases, there was a span of 13 bases. This CDR3 reads CASSLMSGGRETQYF. In DNA form, the CDR3 reads TGTGCCAGCAGCTTAATGTCCGGGGGACGAGAGACCCAGTACTTC.

The chain carries TRBV19 and TRBJ1-2; TRBD1 matches at 7 bases. The CDR3 has 16 amino acids. The junction had 9 bases not matched to a gene; V was cut back by 5 bases and J by 0 bases. From germline, CDR1 is LNHDA and CDR2 SQIVND (reference sequence). Written as DNA, the CDR3 is TGTGCCAGTAGTTCGCTAGACAGGGAAGCTAACTATGGCTACACCTTC. Translated: CASSSLDREANYGYTF.